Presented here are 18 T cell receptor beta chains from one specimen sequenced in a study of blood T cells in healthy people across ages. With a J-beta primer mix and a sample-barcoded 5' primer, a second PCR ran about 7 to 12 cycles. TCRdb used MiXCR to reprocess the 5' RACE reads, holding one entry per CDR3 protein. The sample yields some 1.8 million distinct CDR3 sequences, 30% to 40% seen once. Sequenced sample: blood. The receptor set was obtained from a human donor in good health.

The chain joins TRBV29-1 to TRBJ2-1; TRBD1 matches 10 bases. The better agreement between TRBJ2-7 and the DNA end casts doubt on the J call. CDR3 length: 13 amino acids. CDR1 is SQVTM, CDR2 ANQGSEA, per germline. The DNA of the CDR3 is TGCAGCGTTGGGACAGGGGGGGACAATGAGCAGTACTTC. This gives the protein CSVGTGGDNEQYF.

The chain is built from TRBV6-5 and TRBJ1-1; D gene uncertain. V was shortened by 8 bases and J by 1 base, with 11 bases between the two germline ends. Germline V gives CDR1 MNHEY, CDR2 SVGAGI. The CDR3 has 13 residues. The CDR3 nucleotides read TGTGCCAGCTCACCGCAGAGGAACACTGAAGCTTTCTTT. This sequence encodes CASSPQRNTEAFF.

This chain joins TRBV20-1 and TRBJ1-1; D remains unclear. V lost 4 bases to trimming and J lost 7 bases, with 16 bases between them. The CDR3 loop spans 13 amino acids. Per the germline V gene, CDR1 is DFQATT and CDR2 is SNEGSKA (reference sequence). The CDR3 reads CSANGEEVGEAFF. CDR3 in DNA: TGCAGTGCTAACGGTGAGGAGGTGGGTGAAGCTTTCTTT.

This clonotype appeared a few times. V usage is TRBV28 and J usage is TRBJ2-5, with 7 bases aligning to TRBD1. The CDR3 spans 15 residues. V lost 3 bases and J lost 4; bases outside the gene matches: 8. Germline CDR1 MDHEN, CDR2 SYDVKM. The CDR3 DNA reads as TGTGCCAGCAGTTTCCCGGGACAGAATCGAGAGACCCAGTACTTC. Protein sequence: CASSFPGQNRETQYF.

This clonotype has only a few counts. The chain's CDR3 is CATMEGHTEAFF. CDR3 sequence (DNA): TGTGCCACCATGGAGGGTCACACTGAAGCTTTCTTT. The chain combines TRBV6-6 with TRBJ1-1; D not resolved. The CDR3 is 12 residues long. V was shortened by 10 bases and J by 3 bases, with 12 bases between the two germline ends. From germline, CDR1 is MNHNY and CDR2 SVGAGI (reference sequence).

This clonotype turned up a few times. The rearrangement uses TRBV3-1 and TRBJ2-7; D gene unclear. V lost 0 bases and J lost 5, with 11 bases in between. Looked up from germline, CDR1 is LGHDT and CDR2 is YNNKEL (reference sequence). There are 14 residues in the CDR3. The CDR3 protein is CASSQDLVFNEQYF. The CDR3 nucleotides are TGTGCCAGCAGCCAAGATCTGGTTTTCAACGAGCAGTACTTC.

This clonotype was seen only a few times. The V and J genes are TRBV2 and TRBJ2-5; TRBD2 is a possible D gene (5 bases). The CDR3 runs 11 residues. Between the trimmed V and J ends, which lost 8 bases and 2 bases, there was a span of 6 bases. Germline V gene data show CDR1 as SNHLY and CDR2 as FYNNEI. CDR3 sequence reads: CASQRQETQYF. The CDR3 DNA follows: TGTGCCAGCCAGCGGCAAGAGACCCAGTACTTC.

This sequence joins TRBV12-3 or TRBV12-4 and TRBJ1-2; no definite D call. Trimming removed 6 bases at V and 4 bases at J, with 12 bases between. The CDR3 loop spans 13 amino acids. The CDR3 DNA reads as TGTGCCAGCAGCCCCCCAACGACCTATGGCTACACCTTC. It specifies CASSPPTTYGYTF.

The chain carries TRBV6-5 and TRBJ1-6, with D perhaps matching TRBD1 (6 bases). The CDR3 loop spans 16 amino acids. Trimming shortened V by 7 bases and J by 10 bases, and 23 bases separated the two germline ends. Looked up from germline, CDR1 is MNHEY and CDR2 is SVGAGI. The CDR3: CASTPSPGGKGSPLHF. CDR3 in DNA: TGTGCCAGCACCCCTTCCCCGGGGGGCAAGGGGTCACCCCTCCACTTT.

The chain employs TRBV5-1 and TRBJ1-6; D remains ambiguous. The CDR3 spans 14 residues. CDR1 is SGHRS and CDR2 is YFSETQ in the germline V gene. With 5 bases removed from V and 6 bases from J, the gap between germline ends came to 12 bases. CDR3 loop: CASSQTGVNSPLHF. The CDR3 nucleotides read TGCGCCAGCAGTCAAACCGGGGTTAATTCACCCCTCCACTTT.

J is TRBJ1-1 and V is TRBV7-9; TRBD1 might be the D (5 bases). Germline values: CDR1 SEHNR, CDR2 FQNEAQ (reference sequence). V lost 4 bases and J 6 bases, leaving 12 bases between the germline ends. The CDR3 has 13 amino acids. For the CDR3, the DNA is TGTGCCAGCAGCTCTTCAGGGAGCGCTGAAGCTTTCTTT. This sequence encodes CASSSSGSAEAFF.

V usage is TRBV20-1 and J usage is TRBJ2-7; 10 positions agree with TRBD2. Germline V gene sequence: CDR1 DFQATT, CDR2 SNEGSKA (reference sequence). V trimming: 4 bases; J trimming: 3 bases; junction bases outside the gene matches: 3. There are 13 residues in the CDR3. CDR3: CSAKLAGHYEQYF. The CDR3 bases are TGCAGTGCTAAACTAGCGGGGCACTACGAGCAGTACTTC.

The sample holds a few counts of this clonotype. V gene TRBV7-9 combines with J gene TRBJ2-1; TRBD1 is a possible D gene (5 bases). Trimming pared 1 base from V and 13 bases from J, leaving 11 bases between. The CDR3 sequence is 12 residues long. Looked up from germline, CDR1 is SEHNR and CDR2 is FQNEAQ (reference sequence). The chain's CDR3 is CASSLESTGQFF. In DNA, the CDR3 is TGTGCCAGCAGCTTAGAGTCAACAGGACAGTTCTTC.

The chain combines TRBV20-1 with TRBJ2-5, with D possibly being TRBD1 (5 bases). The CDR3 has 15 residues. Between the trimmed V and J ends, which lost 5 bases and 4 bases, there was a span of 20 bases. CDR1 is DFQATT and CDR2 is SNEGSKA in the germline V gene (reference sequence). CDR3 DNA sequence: TGCAGTGCTGCCCCATACCCACAGGCCGGAGAGACCCAGTACTTC. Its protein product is CSAAPYPQAGETQYF.

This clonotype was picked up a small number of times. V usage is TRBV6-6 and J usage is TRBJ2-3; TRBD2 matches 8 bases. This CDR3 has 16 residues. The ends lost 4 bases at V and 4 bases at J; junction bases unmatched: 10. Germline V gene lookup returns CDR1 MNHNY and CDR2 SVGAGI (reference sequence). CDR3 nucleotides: TGTGCCAGCAGTTTTACGGGGGGGCCCGCGGCAGATACGCAGTATTTT. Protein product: CASSFTGGPAADTQYF.

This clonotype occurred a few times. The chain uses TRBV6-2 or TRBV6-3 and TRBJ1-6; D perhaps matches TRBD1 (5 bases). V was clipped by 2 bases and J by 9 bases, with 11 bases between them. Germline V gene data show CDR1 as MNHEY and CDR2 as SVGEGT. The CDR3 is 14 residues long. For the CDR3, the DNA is TGTGCCAGCAGTTACCCTCGGGACCCTTCACCCCTCCACTTT. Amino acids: CASSYPRDPSPLHF.

The CDR3 region is CSVQKGQGASYEQYF. CDR3 DNA: TGCAGCGTCCAAAAGGGACAGGGGGCTTCCTACGAGCAGTACTTC. The chain links TRBV29-1 to TRBJ2-7; TRBD1 matches 12 bases. The CDR3 spans 15 residues. Per the germline V gene, CDR1 is SQVTM and CDR2 is ANQGSEA. V lost 6 bases to trimming and J lost 1 base; unmatched junction nucleotides: 7.

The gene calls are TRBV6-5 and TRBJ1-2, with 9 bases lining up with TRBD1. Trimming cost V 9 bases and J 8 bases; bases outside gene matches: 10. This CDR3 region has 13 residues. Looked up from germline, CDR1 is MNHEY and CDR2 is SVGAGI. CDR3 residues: CASARQGVRGYTF. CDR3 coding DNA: TGTGCCAGTGCCCGACAGGGGGTAAGGGGCTACACCTTC.